This TCR beta chain was sequenced in a study of T cell responses to AZD1222 COVID-19 vaccine. Pooling covered second doses at about 4 or about 12 weeks. The data were produced by immunoSEQ multiplex PCR, yet TCRdb's version contains in-frame clones alone and is incomplete. The data contain 150,000 to 200,000 clones, under 95% of them seen just once; the ten biggest clones take up roughly 1.5%. The V gene end was trimmed by 0 bases and the J gene end by 0 bases; junction bases not matched to a gene: 6. The germline CDR1 and CDR2 sequences are MGHRA and YSYEKL. The CDR3 extends over 17 amino acids. The receptor's source is an adult who received the AZD1222 COVID-19 vaccine. The starting material was peripheral blood, obtained 28 days after the second AZD1222 dose. This chain joins TRBV4-1 and TRBJ2-7; 9 bases align to TRBD2. CDR3 nucleotide sequence: TGCGCCAGCAGCCAAGAGGGGCTAGCGGGGAGCTCCTACGAGCAGTACTTC. It is translated as CASSQEGLAGSSYEQYF.